This entry lists 27 T cell receptor beta chains sequenced from one sample in a study of stem cell transplantation in POMP-related autoinflammatory disease. TCRdb's copy holds only in-frame clones and misses some; the assay was immunoSEQ multiplex PCR. This repertoire shows tens of thousands of clones, approximately 91% found once; its top ten account for more than 0.55%. Sequenced here: CD4+ T cells from PBMCs, sampled after stem cell transplantation. These receptor sequences come from a human patient with POMP-related autoinflammation and immune dysregulation (PRAID). T cells may partly derive from the graft donor.

CDR3: CASSWGRAPGELFF. DNA for the CDR3: TGTGCCAGCAGCTGGGGCAGGGCGCCCGGGGAGCTGTTTTTT. This chain uses TRBV5-6 with TRBJ2-2; D may be TRBD1 (5 bases). The CDR3 extends over 14 amino acids. Germline V lookup: CDR1 SGHDT, CDR2 YYEEEE. Deletions cut 3 bases from V and 6 bases from J, with 12 bases between. The variable domain in full, completed from reference TRBV5-6 and TRBJ2-2, reads DAGVTQSPTHLIKTRGQQVTLRCSPKSGHDTVSWYQQALGQGPQFIFQYYEEEERQRGNFPDRFSGHQFPNYSSELNVNALLLGDSALYLCASSWGRAPGELFFGEGSRLTVL.

The chain couples TRBV7-3 to TRBJ1-1; D remains ambiguous. The CDR3 is 13 residues long. Germline V gives CDR1 SGHTA, CDR2 FQGTGA. V was clipped by 1 base and J by 0 bases, with 3 bases between them. This CDR3 is CASSLSLNTEAFF. In DNA, the CDR3 is TGTGCCAGCAGCTTAAGTCTGAACACTGAAGCTTTCTTT.

The rearrangement links TRBV10-2 to TRBJ1-5; 9 bases map to TRBD1. This CDR3 is built from 13 residues. Germline CDR1 reads WSHSY; CDR2 reads SAAADI. Trimming removed 10 bases from V and 7 bases from J; junction bases left unmatched: 8. The CDR3 DNA follows: TGCGCCACCGCACAGGGGGCAGAACAGCCCCAGCATTTT. Residues: CATAQGAEQPQHF.

J is TRBJ1-6 and V is TRBV27, with a tentative D call TRBD1 (6 bases). Trimming removed 5 bases from V and 10 bases from J, with 18 bases in between. CDR3 length: 15 residues. The V gene's germline CDR1 is MNHEY and CDR2 SMNVEV (reference sequence). This chain's CDR3 is CASSAPGVSPSPLHF. The DNA for the CDR3 is TGTGCCAGCAGTGCCCCAGGGGTTAGTCCATCACCCCTCCACTTT.

The rearrangement uses TRBV11-2 and TRBJ2-7; TRBD1 might be the D (6 bases). From germline, CDR1 is SGHAT and CDR2 FQNNGV. CDR3 size: 13 residues. Trimming shortened V by 3 bases and J by 6 bases, and 12 bases separated the two germline ends. In nucleotides, the CDR3 is TGTGCCAGCAGCTTGGAACAGGGTTTCGAGCAGTACGTC. Translated: CASSLEQGFEQYV.

The genes are TRBV28 and TRBJ2-5, with D unclear. CDR1 is MDHEN, CDR2 SYDVKM, per germline. The CDR3 runs 11 residues. V shed 3 bases and J shed 5 bases, with 4 bases lying between them. CDR3 protein: CASSLRETQYF. In nucleotides, the CDR3 is TGTGCCAGCAGTTTGAGGGAGACCCAGTACTTC. Full variable domain (remainder filled in from reference TRBV28 and TRBJ2-5): DVKVTQSSRYLVKRTGEKVFLECVQDMDHENMFWYRQDPGLGLRLIYFSYDVKMKEKGDIPEGYSVSREKKERFSLILESASTNQTSMYLCASSLRETQYFGPGTRLLVL.

This clone was counted only a few times. The CDR3 region is CASSPQAVGTEAFF. The CDR3 coding sequence is TGTGCCAGTAGTCCACAGGCTGTCGGCACTGAAGCTTTCTTT. V is TRBV19 and J is TRBJ1-1; a weak D match, TRBD1 (5 bases). CDR1 and CDR2 from the germline V gene are LNHDA and SQIVND (reference sequence). V was trimmed by 5 bases and J by 4 bases, leaving 14 bases between them. This CDR3 comprises 14 residues.

The CDR3 DNA sequence: TGTGCCAGCACCGGACAGGGCGGCACTGAAGCTTTCTTT. It is translated as CASTGQGGTEAFF. The chain carries TRBV6-5 and TRBJ1-1, with 8 bases fitting TRBD1. V lost 7 bases and J lost 4; bases outside the gene matches: 5. CDR3 length equals 13 residues. Germline V gives CDR1 MNHEY, CDR2 SVGAGI.

The CDR3 nucleotides are TGTGCCAGCAGTACCCGAAGAAGGGCCGGCACAGATACGCAGTATTTT. Translated, it gives CASSTRRRAGTDTQYF. The V gene is TRBV27, the J gene TRBJ2-3; D remains ambiguous. In germline, CDR1 is MNHEY, CDR2 SMNVEV (reference sequence). Trimming shortened V by 5 bases and J by 1 base, and 16 bases separated the two germline ends. The CDR3 covers 16 residues.

Details on this clone: At one end, the junction sequence differs from germline, possibly due to a read error. This chain connects TRBV19 to TRBJ1-5; D not resolved. CDR3 size: 14 residues. The germline CDR1 and CDR2 sequences are LNHDA and SQIVND (reference sequence). The CDR3 nucleotides are TGTGCCAGTAGTATAGTAAACCGAAATCAGGCCCAGCATTTT. Its translation: CASSIVNRNQAQHF.

The chain recombines TRBV2 with TRBJ1-1; no definite D call. Trimming took off 3 bases at V and 8 bases at J, with 7 bases between the two ends. CDR1 is SNHLY, CDR2 FYNNEI, per germline. The CDR3 runs 11 residues. The CDR3 loop is CASSDRKEAFF. CDR3 nucleotide sequence: TGTGCCAGCAGTGACCGGAAAGAAGCTTTCTTT.

The gene calls are TRBV5-4 and TRBJ1-2, with D possibly TRBD1 on 6 matching bases. The CDR3 covers 17 residues. Between the trimmed V and J ends, which lost 0 bases and 4 bases, there was a span of 19 bases. The germline CDR1 and CDR2 sequences are SGHNT and YYREEE (reference sequence). Written as DNA, the CDR3 is TGTGCCAGCAGCTTGGGGATAACAGGGTTAAAGCCCTATGGCTACACCTTC. Its translation is CASSLGITGLKPYGYTF. The full variable domain, with the rest looked up from reference TRBV5-4 and TRBJ1-2, is ETGVTQSPTHLIKTRGQQVTLRCSSQSGHNTVSWYQQALGQGPQFIFQYYREEENGRGNFPPRFSGLQFPNYSSELNVNALELDDSALYLCASSLGITGLKPYGYTFGSGTRLTVV.

The V call is TRBV19, the J call TRBJ1-6; perhaps TRBD1 as D (5 bases). Trimming cost V 5 bases and J 7 bases, with 12 bases left between them. Per germline, CDR1 LNHDA and CDR2 SQIVND (reference sequence). The CDR3 sequence is 14 residues long. The CDR3 protein is CASSAGVRNSPLHF. CDR3 coding DNA: TGTGCCAGTAGTGCGGGGGTGCGGAATTCACCCCTCCACTTT. The complete variable domain, with remaining parts taken from reference TRBV19 and TRBJ1-6, reads DGGITQSPKYLFRKEGQNVTLSCEQNLNHDAMYWYRQDPGQGLRLIYYSQIVNDFQKGDIAEGYSVSREKKESFPLTVTSAQKNPTAFYLCASSAGVRNSPLHFGNGTRLTVT.

In DNA form, the CDR3 reads TGTGCCAGCAGTCCGATAGTGGAATACAATGAGCAGTTCTTC. Translating it yields CASSPIVEYNEQFF. The chain has TRBV6-5 and TRBJ2-1; no reliable D call. CDR3 size: 14 residues. Trimming pared 5 bases from V and 4 bases from J, leaving 12 bases between. The germline gives CDR1 MNHEY, CDR2 SVGAGI.

Only one count was recorded for this clone. At one boundary the junction diverges from the germline segment, which might be a read error. The J gene is TRBJ2-1, the V gene TRBV11-3; TRBD2 agrees at 7 bases. The germline CDR1 and CDR2 sequences are SGHNT and YENEEA. This CDR3 contains 11 residues. CDR3 sequence: CASSSGGEQFF. CDR3 DNA sequence: TGTGCCAGTAGCTCGGGGGGTGAGCAGTTCTTC.

V and J are TRBV18 and TRBJ1-1; the D is unclear. The CDR3 runs 14 residues. From germline, CDR1 is KGHSH and CDR2 LQKENI. Trimming removed 8 bases from V and 2 bases from J, with 15 bases in between. As DNA, the CDR3 is TGTGCCAGCCTTGTCACCGGTGGCAACACTGAAGCTTTCTTT. This encodes CASLVTGGNTEAFF.

The chain carries TRBV7-9 and TRBJ1-3; D possibly corresponds to TRBD1 (6 bases). The CDR3 is made up of 14 amino acids. The germline V gene has CDR1 SEHNR and CDR2 FQNEAQ (reference sequence). Between the trimmed V and J ends, which lost 1 base and 7 bases, there was a span of 11 bases. DNA of the CDR3: TGTGCCAGCAGCTTAGGGGGGGCGCGGAACACCATATATTTT. Translating it yields CASSLGGARNTIYF. Using reference TRBV7-9 and TRBJ1-3 for the parts outside the CDR3, the full variable domain is DTGVSQNPRHKITKRGQNVTFRCDPISEHNRLYWYRQTLGQGPEFLTYFQNEAQLEKSRLLSDRFSAERPKGSFSTLEIQRTEQGDSAMYLCASSLGGARNTIYFGEGSWLTVV.

This clone is judged medium-sized. This sequence joins TRBV6-1 and TRBJ1-6; D is ambiguous. V lost 3 bases, J lost 12 bases, and 12 bases lay in between. CDR3 length: 13 amino acids. The germline CDR1 and CDR2 sequences are MNHNS and SASEGT. In DNA form, the CDR3 reads TGTGCCAGCAGTGAGTGGCAGATTGGACCCCTCCACTTT. Its protein product is CASSEWQIGPLHF.

The gene calls are TRBV15 and TRBJ2-7; 12 bases agree with TRBD2. V lost 5 bases to trimming and J lost 1 base; unmatched junction nucleotides: 15. Germline CDR1 reads LNHNV; CDR2 reads YYDKDF (reference sequence). This CDR3 has 19 amino acids. The CDR3 DNA reads TGTGCCACCAGCCCAACGGGGCTAGCGGGAGGGTATAAGTCCTACGAGCAGTACTTC. It encodes CATSPTGLAGGYKSYEQYF.

The chain links TRBV7-9 to TRBJ2-4; a possible D gene is TRBD2 (6 bases). The V gene lost 1 base and the J gene lost 1 base, with 11 bases spanning the gap. Per germline, CDR1 SEHNR and CDR2 FQNEAQ (reference sequence). The CDR3 contains 16 residues. The CDR3 DNA follows: TGTGCCAGCAGCTTAGGGATGGAGGGGGCCAAAAACATTCAGTACTTC. Protein: CASSLGMEGAKNIQYF.

The gene calls are TRBV25-1 and TRBJ2-7; 7 nucleotides agree with TRBD1. The ends lost 1 base at V and 2 bases at J; junction bases unmatched: 5. This CDR3 has 15 residues. From germline, CDR1 is MGHDK and CDR2 SYGVNS. CDR3 sequence (DNA): TGTGCCAGCAGTGAATCCCCAGGGGGACCCTACGAGCAGTACTTC. Its protein is CASSESPGGPYEQYF.

This clone is judged medium-sized. The chain couples TRBV18 to TRBJ2-1; no clear D. CDR3 length: 14 residues. CDR1 is KGHSH, CDR2 LQKENI, per germline. Deletions cut 1 base from V and 7 bases from J, with 11 bases between. CDR3 protein: CASSPRTGPNEQFF. CDR3 DNA: TGTGCCAGCTCACCACGAACCGGACCTAATGAGCAGTTCTTC.

V is TRBV11-2 and J is TRBJ2-3, with 8 bases lining up with TRBD2. The ends lost 1 base at V and 5 bases at J; junction bases unmatched: 2. The germline CDR1 and CDR2 sequences are SGHAT and FQNNGV. The CDR3 length is 14 residues. CDR3 coding DNA: TGTGCCAGCAGCTTAGGGCTAGCGGGAGATACGCAGTATTTT. This sequence encodes CASSLGLAGDTQYF.

This clone occurred once. This chain joins TRBV30 and TRBJ2-7; 10 nucleotides align to TRBD2. CDR3 length equals 20 residues. The ends lost 2 bases at V and 3 bases at J; junction bases unmatched: 22. Germline-derived CDR1 and CDR2 are GTSNPN and SVGIG (reference sequence). CDR3 sequence: CAWSPLRSGRALSWNYEQYF. The CDR3, as DNA: TGTGCCTGGAGTCCCCTCCGAAGCGGGAGGGCCCTAAGTTGGAACTACGAGCAGTACTTC.

The chain couples TRBV5-1 to TRBJ2-5, with D perhaps matching TRBD1 (6 bases). This CDR3 has 17 residues. Germline lookup yields CDR1 SGHRS and CDR2 YFSETQ. V lost 4 bases and J 2 bases, leaving 21 bases between the germline ends. The CDR3 DNA is TGCGCCAGCAGCATTTTTGGACAGAGACAATTACAAGAGACCCAGTACTTC. It codes for CASSIFGQRQLQETQYF.

The V gene is TRBV27, the J gene TRBJ2-2; 11 bases fit TRBD1. Germline-derived CDR1 and CDR2 are MNHEY and SMNVEV (reference sequence). Germline trimming cut 6 bases from V and 6 bases from J; bases unmatched to any gene: 6. The CDR3 totals 15 residues. This CDR3 reads CASRLPGQGAGELFF. CDR3 sequence (DNA): TGTGCCAGCAGACTCCCGGGACAGGGGGCCGGGGAGCTGTTTTTT.

The chain has TRBV6-4 and TRBJ2-1; maybe TRBD1 (6 bases). The CDR3 is 12 amino acids. V was cut by 6 bases and J by 6 bases, with 9 bases left in between. Germline values: CDR1 MRHNA, CDR2 SNTAGT. The CDR3 loop reads CASRRQANEQFF. For the CDR3, the DNA is TGTGCCAGCAGAAGACAGGCCAATGAGCAGTTCTTC.